Listed here are 15 T cell receptor beta chains from one sample, sequenced in a study of blood T cell repertoires in COVID-19. Generated by immunoSEQ multiplex PCR, the TCRdb table keeps only in-frame clones and is missing some. The table shows 120,000 or so clones, with more than 65% occurring only once. Sequenced sample: peripheral blood. The receptors originated from a human donor in a cohort sampled during active COVID-19.

In DNA form, the CDR3 reads TGTGCCAGCTCACACCTAGGGGAGGGCACTGAAGCTTTCTTT. Its translation is CASSHLGEGTEAFF. The V gene is TRBV18, the J gene TRBJ1-1, with D perhaps matching TRBD1 (5 bases). This CDR3 has 14 residues. Between the trimmed V and J ends, which lost 4 bases and 4 bases, there was a span of 13 bases. The germline CDR1 and CDR2 sequences are KGHSH and LQKENI. Full variable domain (outside the CDR3, taken from reference TRBV18 and TRBJ1-1): NAGVMQNPRHLVRRRGQEARLRCSPMKGHSHVYWYRQLPEEGLKFMVYLQKENIIDESGMPKERFSAEFPKEGPSILRIQQVVRGDSAAYFCASSHLGEGTEAFFGQGTRLTVV.

The genes are TRBV15 and TRBJ1-3, with D perhaps TRBD1 (6 bases). The germline V gene has CDR1 LNHNV and CDR2 YYDKDF (reference sequence). CDR3 length equals 15 residues. Trimming took 1 base from V and 0 from J, leaving 7 bases between them. CDR3 sequence (DNA): TGTGCCACCAGCAGAGGGGGACACTCTGGAAACACCATATATTTT. Protein product: CATSRGGHSGNTIYF.

The CDR3 reads CASSLFGWLVATEQFF. CDR3 DNA: TGTGCCAGCAGTTTATTCGGATGGTTAGTAGCGACTGAGCAGTTCTTC. The gene calls are TRBV28 and TRBJ2-1; D may be TRBD2 (5 bases). Looked up from germline, CDR1 is MDHEN and CDR2 is SYDVKM. V was clipped by 1 base and J by 9 bases, with 19 bases between them. The CDR3 spans 16 residues. Together with reference TRBV28 and TRBJ2-1, the CDR3 gives the full variable domain: DVKVTQSSRYLVKRTGEKVFLECVQDMDHENMFWYRQDPGLGLRLIYFSYDVKMKEKGDIPEGYSVSREKKERFSLILESASTNQTSMYLCASSLFGWLVATEQFFGPGTRLTVL.

The V and J genes are TRBV19 and TRBJ1-5; D not certain. CDR3 length: 13 residues. The germline V gene has CDR1 LNHDA and CDR2 SQIVND (reference sequence). Trimming removed 1 base at V and 3 bases at J, with 4 bases between. The CDR3 protein is CASSIAHNQPQHF. The CDR3 DNA reads TGTGCCAGTAGTATAGCCCACAATCAGCCCCAGCATTTT.

The rearrangement links TRBV9 to TRBJ2-1; no definite D call. Trimming took off 0 bases at V and 7 bases at J, with 11 bases between the two ends. The CDR3 extends over 14 amino acids. CDR1 is SGDLS and CDR2 is YYNGEE in the germline V gene. The CDR3 is CASSVDEITNEQFF. The CDR3 DNA reads as TGTGCCAGCAGCGTAGATGAGATTACTAATGAGCAGTTCTTC.

The CDR3 DNA reads TGTGCCAGCAGCCAAGGTGGCGATACGCAGTATTTT. Amino acids: CASSQGGDTQYF. The chain joins TRBV3-1 (or the pseudogene TRBV3-2) to TRBJ2-3; no clear D gene. The CDR3 has 12 residues. Per the germline V gene, CDR1 is LGHDT and CDR2 is YNNKEL (reference sequence). Trimming removed 1 base at V and 6 bases at J, with 5 bases between.

The CDR3 bases are TGTGCCAGCAGCTTTCAGGGGTTCAATGAGCAGTTCTTC. Its protein is CASSFQGFNEQFF. This rearrangement joins TRBV11-3 to TRBJ2-1; D possibly corresponds to TRBD1 (6 bases). CDR1 is SGHNT and CDR2 is YENEEA in the germline V gene. The length of the CDR3 is 13 residues. V was clipped by 3 bases and J by 6 bases, with 9 bases between them.

The chain carries TRBV7-2 and TRBJ2-7; tentative D call: TRBD2 (7 bases). CDR1 and CDR2 (germline): SGHTA, FQGNSA. The CDR3 spans 17 residues. Trimming pared 4 bases from V and 7 bases from J, leaving 26 bases between. The CDR3 DNA follows: TGTGCCAGCAGCTCCAGGCGGGGGCGGGCCCCGATGGAAGAGCAGTACTTC. The encoded protein is CASSSRRGRAPMEEQYF. The full variable domain, with the rest looked up from reference TRBV7-2 and TRBJ2-7, is GAGVSQSPSNKVTEKGKDVELRCDPISGHTALYWYRQSLGQGLEFLIYFQGNSAPDKSGLPSDRFSAERTGGSVSTLTIQRTQQEDSAVYLCASSSRRGRAPMEEQYFGPGTRLTVT.

The V and J genes are TRBV5-1 and TRBJ2-5, with 7 positions matching TRBD1. CDR3 length: 15 amino acids. With 0 bases clipped from V and 3 bases from J, the junction kept 5 bases outside the gene matches. The germline V gene has CDR1 SGHRS and CDR2 YFSETQ. CDR3 protein: CASSLDGTDEETQYF. CDR3 DNA: TGCGCCAGCAGCTTGGACGGGACAGACGAAGAGACCCAGTACTTC.

The CDR3 sequence is CASSLGFNRFQETQYF. CDR3 bases: TGTGCCAGCAGCTTAGGTTTTAATAGATTCCAAGAGACCCAGTACTTC. The chain employs TRBV7-9 and TRBJ2-5; no clear D. Germline V gene data show CDR1 as SEHNR and CDR2 as FQNEAQ (reference sequence). Trimming stripped 1 base from V and 1 base from J, with 13 bases between. The CDR3 contains 16 residues.

This clone has a single count. This sequence joins TRBV29-1 and TRBJ1-4; 10 bases match TRBD1. This CDR3 has 13 amino acids. After removal of 7 bases from V and 11 bases from J, the junction contained 10 bases not matched to a gene. Germline CDR1 and CDR2: SQVTM and ANQGSEA. CDR3 residues: CSGSKGDRGKLFF. The CDR3 nucleotides are TGCAGCGGCAGCAAGGGGGACAGGGGTAAACTGTTTTTT. The whole variable domain, filled in from reference TRBV29-1 and TRBJ1-4, reads SAVISQKPSRDICQRGTSLTIQCQVDSQVTMMFWYRQQPGQSLTLIATANQGSEATYESGFVIDKFPISRPNLTFSTLTVSNMSPEDSSIYLCSGSKGDRGKLFFGSGTQLSVL.

This chain connects TRBV6-2 or TRBV6-3 to TRBJ2-4; no clear D. This CDR3 region has 15 residues. V lost 6 bases, J lost 1 base, and 13 bases lay in between. Germline CDR1 and CDR2: MNHEY and SVGEGT. CDR3 bases: TGTGCCAGCAGCTCACATGCGGAGGCCAAAAACATTCAGTACTTC. Its protein is CASSSHAEAKNIQYF.

This clone was picked up a small number of times. The chain has TRBV5-6 and TRBJ2-1, with 11 bases aligning to TRBD2. V was clipped by 2 bases and J by 5 bases; unmatched bases: 6. CDR1 and CDR2 (germline): SGHDT, YYEEEE. The CDR3 spans 16 residues. The CDR3 sequence is CASSFISTSGDNEQFF. The CDR3 nucleotides are TGTGCCAGCAGCTTCATATCGACTAGCGGGGACAATGAGCAGTTCTTC.

In its sample, this clone was seen a few times. This rearrangement joins TRBV7-9 to TRBJ2-1; 10 nucleotides align to TRBD2. J gave up 4 bases and V 0 bases, and 3 bases lay outside the gene matches. From germline, CDR1 is SEHNR and CDR2 FQNEAQ (reference sequence). The CDR3 extends over 16 amino acids. DNA of the CDR3: TGTGCCAGCAGCTTAGCTCAGCGGGAGGGGTACAATGAGCAGTTCTTC. This codes for CASSLAQREGYNEQFF.

This clone appeared a few times. The chain combines TRBV7-2 with TRBJ1-2; 7 bases match TRBD1. The CDR3 has 13 amino acids. CDR1 is SGHTA, CDR2 FQGNSA, per germline. V was clipped by 4 bases and J by 8 bases; unmatched bases: 7. Here the CDR3 reads CASSSNGQAGYTF. The CDR3 DNA follows: TGTGCCAGCAGCTCAAACGGACAGGCAGGCTACACCTTC. The entire variable domain, with the rest obtained from reference TRBV7-2 and TRBJ1-2, is as follows: GAGVSQSPSNKVTEKGKDVELRCDPISGHTALYWYRQSLGQGLEFLIYFQGNSAPDKSGLPSDRFSAERTGGSVSTLTIQRTQQEDSAVYLCASSSNGQAGYTFGSGTRLTVV.